A selection of T cell receptor beta chains follows, all from one sample in a study of radiotherapy plus CTLA-4 blockade in lung cancer. Profiling relied on immunoSEQ multiplex PCR, and the TCRdb table lists in-frame clones only, not all of them. The sample shows approximately 76,000 clones, 60% to 85% of them seen only once. Sequenced material: peripheral blood, taken from a patient treated with radiotherapy plus ipilimumab. These receptors originate from a human donor with non-small cell lung cancer who had a partial response to radiotherapy plus ipilimumab. Some clones in this sample may be carry-over from other donors' samples. Both conserved end residues are part of each CDR3. Expanded clones are given a class, and other clones once, few, many or no size at all.

V: TRBV7-8
size: .
CDR3: CASSSPGLGTGELFF

V: TRBV4-1
size: .
CDR3: CASSHGGRGETEAFF

V: TRBV5-1
size: .
CDR3: CASSWGTGQTSYEQYF

V: TRBV7-2
size: .
CDR3: CASSVVWTGNEKLFF

V: TRBV29-1
size: .
CDR3: CSVERGAPYGYTF

V: TRBV7-8
size: few
CDR3: CASSLWSGNTGELFF

V: TRBV10-3
size: few
CDR3: CAISDGTGNYGYTF

V: TRBV7-6
size: .
CDR3: CASSRPGAGANVLTF

V: TRBV6-6
size: few
CDR3: CASSYVTEGKLFF

V: TRBV21-1
size: .
CDR3: CASSHTGTGEPGELFF

V: TRBV9
size: .
CDR3: CASSVEDTGGDTGELFF

V: TRBV4-3
size: .
CDR3: CASSPTWGNTIYF

V: TRBV11-2
size: few
CDR3: CASSLDSRGGNQPQHF

V: TRBV4-1
size: .
CDR3: CASSHPGGRELFF

V: TRBV5-4
size: few
CDR3: CASSLEVFSYEQYF

V: TRBV28
size: few
CDR3: CASSLIGQLVYGYTF

V: TRBV9
size: .
CDR3: CASSRGEGTGNTIYF

V: TRBV25-1
size: few
CDR3: CASSEWTGRSNEQYF

V: TRBV7-6
size: .
CDR3: CASSLAMRDSTYNEQFF

V: TRBV5-1
size: .
CDR3: CASSRLAATSYEQYF

V: TRBV2
size: .
CDR3: CASSERQISYEQYF

V: TRBV28
size: .
CDR3: CASSSRPYFYEQYF

V: TRBV5-5
size: .
CDR3: CASSILAGNSYNEQFF

V: TRBV9
size: .
CDR3: CASSQGTNTEAFF

V: TRBV6-5
size: .
CDR3: CASRWEGLTGELFF

V: TRBV5-6
size: .
CDR3: CASSLGRVNQPQHF

V: TRBV19
size: .
CDR3: CASTRGYEQYF

V: TRBV28
size: .
CDR3: CASGLHYGYTF

V: TRBV7-9
size: few
CDR3: CASSDAGTRNYGYTF